This TCR beta chain was sequenced during a study of somatic mutations in cytotoxic T cells in rheumatoid arthritis. Using immunoSEQ multiplex PCR, the repertoire was profiled, and TCRdb retains in-frame clones only, with some absent. The sample holds 15,000 to 20,000 clones, about 80% seen once. There are 13 residues in the CDR3. Looked up from germline, CDR1 is SGHVS and CDR2 is FNYEAQ. V dropped 7 bases and J dropped 6 bases, with 15 bases sitting between them. The TCR sequence derives from an adult with rheumatoid arthritis. Sequenced: CD8+ T cells sorted from blood. V gene TRBV7-6 combines with J gene TRBJ1-1; D unresolved. DNA of the CDR3: TGTGCCAGCATGCGAAACCTTTGGGCTGAAGCTTTCTTT. Translating it yields CASMRNLWAEAFF.